This T cell receptor beta chain was captured in a study of metastatic and nonmetastatic thyroid tumors. V shed 6 bases and J 5 bases; nucleotides not matched to a gene: 9. The CDR3 runs 16 residues. Germline assignment: CDR1 KGHDR and CDR2 SFDVKD. Patients were all untreated before their thyroid surgery. TCRdb reanalyzed the PCR reads with MiXCR. This table holds tens of thousands of clones, approximately 11% found once. This clone came up many times. The specimen was blood. V and J are TRBV24-1 and TRBJ2-2; the match to TRBD1 covers 9 bases. The clonotype was recovered from a female donor with papillary thyroid cancer or a benign thyroid nodule (not recorded which). Some clones in this sample may be carry-over from other donors' samples. The CDR3 DNA reads TGTGCCACCAGTCGAGGGACAGGGATTGGGACCGGGGAGCTGTTTTTT. It is translated as CATSRGTGIGTGELFF.